Listed below are T cell receptor beta chains from one sample, sequenced in a study of cytomegalovirus exposure and HLA in healthy donors. Clones were read by immunoSEQ multiplex PCR, and TCRdb kept only the in-frame ones, dropping some. The sample has about 130,000 clones, roughly 85% seen once. Sequenced material: PBMCs. The receptors here all came from a boy younger than 18 in good health and CMV-seronegative. The CDR3 runs from the conserved cysteine through the conserved F or W. D genes are given only for firm matches. Rows give clone size only sometimes, using once, few, many, or a class for an expanded clone.

once,TRBV5-1,TRBD1,TRBJ2-7,CASSPDRVPYEQYF,TGCGCCAGCAGCCCGGACAGGGTCCCCTACGAGCAGTACTTC
NA,TRBV2,NA,TRBJ1-2,CASRSAGSGYGYTF,TGTGCCAGCAGGTCGGCCGGGTCTGGGTATGGCTACACCTTC
once,TRBV5-4,NA,TRBJ1-3,CASSLDGASGNTIYF,TGTGCCAGCAGCTTGGACGGAGCCTCTGGAAACACCATATATTTT
NA,TRBV30,TRBD2,TRBJ2-7,CAWSVGGRVGGTYF,TGTGCCTGGAGTGTCGGCGGGAGGGTGGGGGGCACGTACTTC
NA,TRBV21-1,NA,TRBJ1-5,CASRGGRGNQPQHF,TGTGCCAGCAGAGGGGGCCGGGGCAATCAGCCCCAGCATTTT
NA,TRBV5-1,TRBD1,TRBJ2-7,CASSLVDRAYEQYF,TGCGCCAGCAGCTTGGTCGACAGGGCCTACGAGCAGTACTTC
NA,TRBV4-1,NA,TRBJ2-1,CASSQDPQGTYNEQFF,TGCGCCAGCAGCCAAGATCCCCAGGGGACCTACAATGAGCAGTTCTTC
NA,TRBV30,NA,TRBJ2-7,CAWSGRAYEQYF,TGTGCCTGGAGTGGGAGGGCCTACGAGCAGTACTTC
NA,TRBV6-5,TRBD2,TRBJ2-3,CASSYVAGASTDTQYF,TGTGCCAGCAGTTACGTAGCGGGGGCCAGCACAGATACGCAGTATTTT
NA,TRBV2,TRBD1,TRBJ1-2,CASRATGGDYGYTF,TGTGCCAGCAGAGCGACAGGGGGCGACTATGGCTACACCTTC
NA,TRBV5-1,NA,TRBJ2-5,CASSLGHIGNIRETQYF,TGCGCCAGCAGCTTGGGACACATCGGAAATATTCGAGAGACCCAGTACTTC
NA,TRBV4-1,TRBD2,TRBJ2-1,CASSQGTSGRADNEQFF,TGCGCCAGCAGCCAGGGGACTAGCGGGAGGGCGGATAATGAGCAGTTCTTC
NA,TRBV14,TRBD2,TRBJ2-5,CASSRLLAGKRETQYF,TGTGCCAGCAGCCGCCTCCTAGCGGGGAAGCGGGAGACCCAGTACTTC
NA,TRBV5-8,NA,TRBJ2-3,CASSLYTDTQYF,TGTGCCAGCAGCTTGTACACAGATACGCAGTATTTT
NA,TRBV2,TRBD1,TRBJ1-4,CATTLDRDSTNEKLFF,TGTGCCACAACGTTGGACAGGGACTCAACTAATGAAAAACTGTTTTTT
NA,TRBV4-3,TRBD2,TRBJ2-2,CASSQDWNSGRGYTGELFF,TGCGCCAGCAGCCAAGATTGGAACAGCGGGAGAGGGTACACCGGGGAGCTGTTTTTT
NA,TRBV5-4,NA,TRBJ2-2,CASSWPSQTGELFF,TGTGCCAGCAGCTGGCCTTCACAAACCGGGGAGCTGTTTTTT
NA,TRBV11-2,TRBD2,TRBJ2-1,CASSLGPFAGDVRNEQFF,TGTGCCAGCAGCTTAGGGCCTTTTGCGGGAGATGTTAGGAATGAGCAGTTCTTC
NA,TRBV7-2,NA,TRBJ2-5,CASSLVGGPSGETQYF,TGTGCCAGCAGCTTAGTCGGGGGTCCCTCAGGGGAGACCCAGTACTTC
NA,TRBV10-3,TRBD1,TRBJ2-4,CAISATGAAKNIQYF,TGTGCCATCAGCGCGACAGGGGCCGCCAAAAACATTCAGTACTTC
few,TRBV7-2,TRBD2,TRBJ2-7,CASSLVPGLAIYEQYF,TGTGCCAGCAGCTTAGTACCGGGACTAGCGATTTACGAGCAGTACTTC
few,TRBV20-1,NA,TRBJ2-7,CSGREFDEQYF,TGCAGTGGACGGGAATTCGACGAGCAGTACTTC
NA,TRBV18,NA,TRBJ1-1,CASSLTDYTEAFF,TGTGCCAGCTCATTGACGGACTACACTGAAGCTTTCTTT
NA,TRBV2,NA,TRBJ2-3,CASSSVSDTQYF,TGTGCCAGCTCCAGCGTCTCAGATACGCAGTATTTT
NA,TRBV6-1,NA,TRBJ1-1,CASSFPGRDTEAFF,TGTGCCAGCAGTTTCCCCGGCAGGGACACTGAAGCTTTCTTT
NA,TRBV30,TRBD1,TRBJ2-5,CAWSVKGWGQQETQYF,TGTGCCTGGAGTGTAAAGGGGTGGGGACAGCAAGAGACCCAGTACTTC
NA,TRBV6-1,NA,TRBJ1-4,CASSENGFGAATNEKLFF,TGTGCCAGCAGTGAGAATGGTTTTGGGGCAGCAACTAATGAAAAACTGTTTTTT
NA,TRBV7-9,TRBD2,TRBJ2-5,CASSPRTSEATETQYF,TGTGCCAGCAGCCCCCGGACTAGCGAGGCAACAGAGACCCAGTACTTC
NA,TRBV5-1,TRBD2,TRBJ2-7,CASSRGEAGGLTYEQYF,TGCGCCAGCAGCCGGGGGGAAGCGGGAGGGCTAACCTACGAGCAGTACTTC
NA,TRBV11-1,NA,TRBJ2-5,CASSVIEEETQYF,TGTGCCAGCAGCGTGATCGAGGAAGAGACCCAGTACTTC
NA,TRBV2,NA,TRBJ2-2,CASEPSGDFGELFF,TGTGCCAGCGAACCCTCGGGGGATTTCGGGGAGCTGTTTTTT
few,TRBV7-9,NA,TRBJ1-5,CASSLGGVGQPQHF,TGTGCCAGCAGCTTAGGGGGGGTCGGGCAGCCCCAGCATTTT
few,TRBV6-5,NA,TRBJ2-1,CASSYSGGEQFF,TGTGCCAGCAGTTACTCTGGCGGTGAGCAGTTCTTC